Below, 12 T cell receptor beta chains from the same sample are listed, as sequenced in a study of tumor-infiltrating lymphocytes in primary liver carcinoma. Extraction of RNA together with DNA used about 18-31 mg of unsorted bulk tissue. Researchers generated TCR beta cDNA from roughly 510 ng of total RNA, relying on a constant-region primer. Amplification in three nested multiplex PCR rounds with slightly modified ARM-PCR gave rise to TCR beta libraries. A C-beta reverse primer and TRBV1-TRBV30 forward primers served in each of the first two PCR rounds, at ten to eleven cycles apiece. TCRdb called the multiplex PCR reads again in MiXCR, with one record for every CDR3 protein. The sample lists over 100,000 distinct CDR3 sequences, roughly 75% occurring once. The specimen was tumor-adjacent normal liver tissue. These receptors all come from a woman aged 60 to 75 with primary liver carcinoma and hepatitis B virus infection.

Of note for this clonotype: Here the CDR3 omits its conserved ending phenylalanine or tryptophan, so a read error is the likely source. The chain couples TRBV12-3 or TRBV12-4 to TRBJ1-1; D may be TRBD1 (5 bases). The V gene lost 2 bases and the J gene lost 4 bases, with 11 bases spanning the gap. CDR3 length equals 14 residues. The CDR3 here is CASSLQGAGTEAFL. Here the CDR3 DNA reads TGTGCCAGCAGTTTACAGGGAGCGGGCACTGAAGCTTTCCTT.

Regarding this clonotype: The junction departs from germline at one end; a sequencing error may be responsible. The V and J genes are TRBV11-2 and TRBJ1-2, with a possible D match to TRBD1 (5 bases). The CDR3 covers 15 residues. The germline V gene encodes CDR1 SGHAT and CDR2 FQNNGV. CDR3 sequence: CVSIPRQTENYGYIF. The CDR3 DNA sequence: TGTGTCAGCATCCCCCGCCAGACAGAAAACTATGGCTACATCTTC. Full variable domain (rest looked up from reference TRBV11-2 and TRBJ1-2): EAGVAQSPRYKIIEKRQSVAFWCNPISGHATLYWYQQILGQGPKLLIQFQNNGVVDDSQLPKDRFSAERLKGVDSTLKIQPAKLEDSAVYLCVSIPRQTENYGYIFGSGTRLTVV.

This clonotype appeared a few times. A much bigger clone sits one base away, suggesting this may be a read error. This chain links TRBV4-1 with TRBJ1-5; weak D call: TRBD1 (5 bases). The V end lost 0 bases, the J end lost 3 bases, and 15 bases lay between the germline ends. Germline V lookup: CDR1 MGHRA, CDR2 YSYEKL. CDR3 length equals 17 residues. CDR3 loop: CASSQDPPQVINQPQHF. In DNA, the CDR3 is TGCGCCAGCAGCCAAGATCCCCCACAGGTTATCAATCAGCCCCAGCATTTT.

For this clonotype: This may be a read error, as it is one base from a much larger clone. V usage is TRBV11-2 and J usage is TRBJ2-1; D not certain. Germline V gives CDR1 SGHAT, CDR2 FQNNGV. CDR3 length: 12 amino acids. The CDR3 spells CTSSLAGYEQFF. CDR3 nucleotides: TGTACCAGCAGCTTAGCTGGATATGAGCAGTTCTTC.

V gene TRBV30 combines with J gene TRBJ1-1, with no clear D. Germline lookup yields CDR1 GTSNPN and CDR2 SVGIG (reference sequence). This CDR3 spans 13 amino acids. V was pared by 1 base and J by 4 bases, with 10 bases between. CDR3 amino acids: CAWSAELTTEAFF. In DNA form, the CDR3 reads TGTGCCTGGAGTGCGGAATTGACCACTGAAGCTTTCTTT.

As to this clonotype: A much larger clone is a single base away; this may be a read error. This chain uses TRBV28 with TRBJ1-1; D unresolved. The germline V gene encodes CDR1 MDHEN and CDR2 SYDVKM. The CDR3 has 12 amino acids. CDR3 region: CTSSYRNTEAFF. DNA of the CDR3: TGTACCAGCAGTTACAGGAACACTGAAGCTTTCTTT.

With regard to this clonotype: An end of the junction does not agree with germline; a read error may underlie this. The chain couples TRBV11-2 to TRBJ2-4; D is unclear. CDR3 length: 15 residues. CDR1 is SGHAT, CDR2 FQNNGV, per germline. CDR3 coding DNA: TGTGCCAACAGTTTAGAAGGATTAGCCAAAAACATACAGTACTTC. Translated, it gives CANSLEGLAKNIQYF.

A note on this clonotype: At one end the junction does not follow the germline gene, possibly because of a read error. Written as DNA, the CDR3 is TGTGCCGGCAGTGAAGTACGCGGGGGGGGCGATGAGCAGTTCTTC. Protein: CAGSEVRGGGDEQFF. This rearrangement joins TRBV6-1 to TRBJ2-1; 9 bases are shared with TRBD2. In germline, CDR1 is MNHNS, CDR2 SASEGT. This CDR3 is 15 amino acids long.

The chain has TRBV2 and TRBJ2-5; 10 bases fit TRBD2. The CDR3 runs 15 residues. Per the germline V gene, CDR1 is SNHLY and CDR2 is FYNNEI. V lost 5 bases to trimming and J lost 5 bases; unmatched junction nucleotides: 8. CDR3 sequence: CASSKLAGESETQYF. CDR3 DNA sequence: TGTGCCAGCAGTAAGCTAGCGGGAGAGTCGGAGACCCAGTACTTC.

There are many counts of this clonotype. V and J are TRBV30 and TRBJ2-2, with D unclear. Per the germline V gene, CDR1 is GTSNPN and CDR2 is SVGIG (reference sequence). This CDR3 has 13 amino acids. The V end was cut by 3 bases, the J end by 1 base, with 6 bases between. CDR3 region: CAWRRQNTGELFF. The CDR3 DNA sequence: TGTGCCTGGAGAAGACAGAACACCGGGGAGCTGTTTTTT.

As to this clonotype: One junction end disagrees with the germline gene, perhaps due to a read error. The chain combines TRBV4-1 with TRBJ2-7, with TRBD2 identical over 7 bases. The CDR3 runs to 14 residues. Germline V gives CDR1 MGHRA, CDR2 YSYEKL. CDR3 region: CVSSLAGRVYEQYF. In DNA, the CDR3 is TGCGTCAGCAGCCTCGCGGGGAGGGTCTACGAGCAGTACTTC.

This rearrangement joins TRBV6-5 to TRBJ2-6, with TRBD2 matching over 9 bases. The CDR3 contains 21 residues. Losses at the gene ends were 6 bases for V and 4 bases for J; bases not matched to a gene: 22. CDR1 and CDR2 (germline): MNHEY, SVGAGI. CDR3 amino acids: CASSSRSSGTSRRQGANVLTF. CDR3 in DNA: TGTGCCAGCAGCTCACGTTCTTCCGGGACTAGCAGGAGGCAGGGGGCCAACGTCCTGACTTTC.